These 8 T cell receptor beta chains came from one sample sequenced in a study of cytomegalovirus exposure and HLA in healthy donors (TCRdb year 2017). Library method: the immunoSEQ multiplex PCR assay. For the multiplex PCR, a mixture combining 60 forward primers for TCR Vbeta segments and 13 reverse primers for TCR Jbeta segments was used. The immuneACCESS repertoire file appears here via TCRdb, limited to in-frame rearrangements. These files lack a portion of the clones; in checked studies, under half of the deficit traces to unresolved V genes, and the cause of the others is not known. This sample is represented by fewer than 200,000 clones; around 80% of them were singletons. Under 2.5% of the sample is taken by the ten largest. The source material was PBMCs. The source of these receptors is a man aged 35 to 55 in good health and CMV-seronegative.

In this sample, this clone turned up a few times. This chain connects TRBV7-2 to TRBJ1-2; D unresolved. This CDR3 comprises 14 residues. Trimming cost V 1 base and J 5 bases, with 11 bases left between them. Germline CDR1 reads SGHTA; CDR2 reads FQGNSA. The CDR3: CASSLESGEYGYTF. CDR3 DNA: TGTGCCAGCAGCTTAGAGTCCGGGGAATATGGCTACACCTTC.

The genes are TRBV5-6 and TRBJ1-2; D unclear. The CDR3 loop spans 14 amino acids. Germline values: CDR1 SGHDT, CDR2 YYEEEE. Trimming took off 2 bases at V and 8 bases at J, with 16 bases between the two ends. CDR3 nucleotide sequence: TGTGCCAGCAGCTTTGAGATTCGTGCGGGGGGCTACACCTTC. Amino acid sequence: CASSFEIRAGGYTF.

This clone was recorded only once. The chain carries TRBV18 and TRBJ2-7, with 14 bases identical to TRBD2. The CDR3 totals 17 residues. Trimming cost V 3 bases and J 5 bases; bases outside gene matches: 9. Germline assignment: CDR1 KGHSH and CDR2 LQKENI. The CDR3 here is CASSPKGGTSGSNEQYF. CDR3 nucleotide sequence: TGTGCCAGCTCACCTAAGGGAGGGACTAGCGGGAGTAACGAGCAGTACTTC. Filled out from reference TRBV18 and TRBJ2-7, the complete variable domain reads NAGVMQNPRHLVRRRGQEARLRCSPMKGHSHVYWYRQLPEEGLKFMVYLQKENIIDESGMPKERFSAEFPKEGPSILRIQQVVRGDSAAYFCASSPKGGTSGSNEQYFGPGTRLTVT.

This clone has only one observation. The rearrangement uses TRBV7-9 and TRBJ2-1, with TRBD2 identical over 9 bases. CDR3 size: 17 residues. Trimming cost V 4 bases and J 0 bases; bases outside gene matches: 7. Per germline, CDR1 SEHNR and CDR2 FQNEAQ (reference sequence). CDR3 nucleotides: TGTGCCAGCAGCTCATCGGGAGCGGGGGGCTCCTACAATGAGCAGTTCTTC. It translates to CASSSSGAGGSYNEQFF. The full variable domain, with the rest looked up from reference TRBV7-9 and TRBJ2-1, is DTGVSQNPRHKITKRGQNVTFRCDPISEHNRLYWYRQTLGQGPEFLTYFQNEAQLEKSRLLSDRFSAERPKGSFSTLEIQRTEQGDSAMYLCASSSSGAGGSYNEQFFGPGTRLTVL.

The CDR3 DNA follows: TGTGCCAGCAGCTTAGGGGCGAGTGAGCAGTTCTTC. Translating gives CASSLGASEQFF. V usage is TRBV11-2 and J usage is TRBJ2-1, with no clear D. Germline assignment: CDR1 SGHAT and CDR2 FQNNGV. This CDR3 has 12 residues. Deletions cut 1 base from V and 9 bases from J, with 7 bases between. Based on the CDR3 plus reference TRBV11-2 and TRBJ2-1, the full variable domain is EAGVAQSPRYKIIEKRQSVAFWCNPISGHATLYWYQQILGQGPKLLIQFQNNGVVDDSQLPKDRFSAERLKGVDSTLKIQPAKLEDSAVYLCASSLGASEQFFGPGTRLTVL.

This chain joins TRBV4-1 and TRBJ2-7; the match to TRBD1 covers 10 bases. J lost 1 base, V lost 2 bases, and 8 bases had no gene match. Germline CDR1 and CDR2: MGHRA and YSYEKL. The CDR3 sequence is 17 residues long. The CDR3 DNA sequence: TGCGCCAGCAGCCAATCCACACCGGACAGGGGGTCCTACGAGCAGTACTTC. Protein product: CASSQSTPDRGSYEQYF.

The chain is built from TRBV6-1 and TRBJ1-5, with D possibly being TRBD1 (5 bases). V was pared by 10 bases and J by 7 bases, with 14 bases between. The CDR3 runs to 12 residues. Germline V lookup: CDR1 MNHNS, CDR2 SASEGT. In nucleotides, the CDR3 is TGTGCCACCCGGGGGTCCGAGCAGCCCCAGCATTTT. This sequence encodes CATRGSEQPQHF.

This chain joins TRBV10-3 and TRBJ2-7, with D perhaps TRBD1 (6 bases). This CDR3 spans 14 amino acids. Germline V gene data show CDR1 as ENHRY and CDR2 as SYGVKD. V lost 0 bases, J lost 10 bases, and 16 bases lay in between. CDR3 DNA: TGTGCCATCAGTGAGTCGGGGGCCACCTACATACAGTACTTC. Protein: CAISESGATYIQYF.